Presented here are 26 T cell receptor beta chains from one specimen sequenced in a study of blood T cell dynamics during melanoma immunotherapy. Sequencing used immunoSEQ multiplex PCR; TCRdb keeps in-frame clones, though not all of them. The sample yields 9,000 to 10,000 clones, 80% to 90% seen once. Indicated time point: pre-treatment baseline. The material was blood, obtained from a patient treated with checkpoint blockade. Receptor source: a human donor with melanoma.

The chain uses TRBV27 and TRBJ2-1; 8 bases agree with TRBD1. The CDR3 is 15 amino acids. Losses at the gene ends were 4 bases for V and 3 bases for J; bases not matched to a gene: 5. Germline V gene sequence: CDR1 MNHEY, CDR2 SMNVEV (reference sequence). The CDR3 region is CASSSHRGVYNEQFF. The CDR3 DNA is TGTGCCAGCAGTTCCCACAGGGGGGTCTACAATGAGCAGTTCTTC.

V and J are TRBV2 and TRBJ2-1, with TRBD2 matching 7 bases. The CDR3 covers 14 residues. The germline CDR1 and CDR2 sequences are SNHLY and FYNNEI. With 2 bases clipped from V and 7 bases from J, the junction kept 5 bases outside the gene matches. The CDR3 DNA is TGTGCCAGCAGTGAATGGGGCGGGGGAAATGAGCAGTTCTTC. Residues: CASSEWGGGNEQFF.

This chain uses TRBV25-1 with TRBJ1-1; D is ambiguous. CDR3 length: 12 residues. The germline gives CDR1 MGHDK, CDR2 SYGVNS. Trimming left V 5 bases short and J 1 base short, with 5 bases between. The CDR3 DNA follows: TGTGCCAGCAGTCGGAGGAACACTGAAGCTTTCTTT. Its protein product is CASSRRNTEAFF.

Here the CDR3 DNA reads TGTGCCAGCAGCGTCACAGGGGCAGATACGCAGTATTTT. Its protein product is CASSVTGADTQYF. The genes are TRBV5-5 and TRBJ2-3; 7 nucleotides agree with TRBD1. This CDR3 spans 13 amino acids. Trimming took 4 bases from V and 4 from J; bases not matched to a gene: 3. Germline values: CDR1 SGHKS, CDR2 YYEKEE (reference sequence).

The table lists this clone with a count of one. This chain joins TRBV5-1 and TRBJ2-3, with 9 nucleotides matching TRBD2. Per germline, CDR1 SGHRS and CDR2 YFSETQ. CDR3 length: 16 amino acids. The trim removed 0 bases at V and 2 bases at J, leaving 4 bases unmatched. The CDR3 reads CASSLEAGLATDTQYF. For the CDR3, the DNA is TGCGCCAGCAGCTTGGAGGCGGGACTAGCCACAGATACGCAGTATTTT.

The chain is built from TRBV30 and TRBJ1-2; D is unclear. The CDR3 sequence is 13 residues long. The V end was cut by 3 bases, the J end by 8 bases, with 16 bases between. Germline CDR1 GTSNPN, CDR2 SVGIG (reference sequence). The CDR3 sequence: CAWSDRVAGGYTF. The CDR3 DNA is TGTGCCTGGAGCGACCGCGTGGCGGGCGGCTACACCTTC.

The J gene is TRBJ2-1, the V gene TRBV6-1; D is tentatively TRBD1 or TRBD2 (5 bases each). Germline loops: CDR1 MNHNS, CDR2 SASEGT. V lost 8 bases and J lost 5, with 13 bases in between. CDR3 length: 13 residues. The CDR3 sequence: CASARDLNNEQFF. The CDR3 DNA sequence: TGTGCCAGCGCTCGGGACCTAAACAATGAGCAGTTCTTC.

This clone has just one count. The rearrangement joins TRBV12-2 to TRBJ1-3. TRBV12-2 is reported as a pseudogene. This CDR3 comprises 17 residues. The DNA of the CDR3 is TGTGCAAGTCGCTTAGCCCCTAATCCCTCACGTGGAAACACCATATATTTT. It translates to CASRLAPNPSRGNTIYF.

This clone came up once. V is TRBV6-5 and J is TRBJ2-7; D is ambiguous. This CDR3 comprises 14 residues. Per the germline V gene, CDR1 is MNHEY and CDR2 is SVGAGI. Trimming shortened V by 4 bases and J by 3 bases, and 13 bases separated the two germline ends. The CDR3 protein is CASSFLTFSYEQYF. CDR3 sequence (DNA): TGTGCCAGCAGTTTTTTGACTTTCAGCTACGAGCAGTACTTC.

The chain couples TRBV10-1 to TRBJ2-7; D perhaps matches TRBD1 (5 bases). V was shortened by 5 bases and J by 5 bases, with 13 bases between the two germline ends. The V gene's germline CDR1 is WNHNN and CDR2 SYGVQD (reference sequence). The CDR3 runs 13 residues. The CDR3 DNA is TGCGCCAGCAGTCCAGGGATTTTCGACGAGCAGTACTTC. Translation gives CASSPGIFDEQYF.

The rearrangement links TRBV6-5 to TRBJ1-1; possible D gene TRBD1, 5 bases. The length of the CDR3 is 13 residues. V shed 5 bases and J shed 3 bases, with 10 bases lying between them. In germline, CDR1 is MNHEY, CDR2 SVGAGI. CDR3 nucleotides: TGTGCCAGCAGTAAGACAGTCTACACTGAAGCTTTCTTT. This sequence encodes CASSKTVYTEAFF.

The V and J genes are TRBV5-1 and TRBJ2-7; a weak D match, TRBD2 (8 bases). V lost 2 bases, J lost 7 bases, and 16 bases lay in between. The germline CDR1 and CDR2 sequences are SGHRS and YFSETQ. The CDR3 sequence is 14 residues long. The CDR3 loop reads CASSFREGAGEQYF. In DNA, the CDR3 is TGCGCCAGCAGCTTCCGGGAGGGGGCAGGGGAGCAGTACTTC.

This clone was observed once. V usage is TRBV5-4 and J usage is TRBJ2-7; TRBD1 is a possible D gene (6 bases). The V end was cut by 0 bases, the J end by 3 bases, with 10 bases between. The germline gives CDR1 SGHNT, CDR2 YYREEE (reference sequence). The CDR3 is made up of 14 amino acids. CDR3 region: CASSLEVRGYEQYF. The CDR3 bases are TGTGCCAGCAGCTTGGAGGTCAGGGGCTACGAGCAGTACTTC. The whole variable domain, remainder taken from reference TRBV5-4 and TRBJ2-7, is ETGVTQSPTHLIKTRGQQVTLRCSSQSGHNTVSWYQQALGQGPQFIFQYYREEENGRGNFPPRFSGLQFPNYSSELNVNALELDDSALYLCASSLEVRGYEQYFGPGTRLTVT.

The CDR3 sequence: CASSQSVQGNTGELFF. As DNA, the CDR3 is TGTGCCAGCTCCCAGTCGGTACAGGGGAACACCGGGGAGCTGTTTTTT. The rearrangement uses TRBV18 and TRBJ2-2, with D tentatively TRBD1 (6 bases). This CDR3 contains 16 residues. Trimming pared 6 bases from V and 1 base from J, leaving 15 bases between. CDR1 KGHSH and CDR2 LQKENI come from the germline V gene.

The chain links TRBV2 to TRBJ2-1, with 10 bases matching TRBD1. The CDR3 is 16 residues long. The V gene end was trimmed by 3 bases and the J gene end by 8 bases; junction bases not matched to a gene: 10. Germline CDR1 and CDR2: SNHLY and FYNNEI. The DNA for the CDR3 is TGTGCCAGCAGTGAGGGACAGGGGTTAGGTTTCGATGAGCAGTTCTTC. Translated, it gives CASSEGQGLGFDEQFF.

The gene calls are TRBV11-2 and TRBJ2-7, with TRBD2 as a possible D gene (5 bases). From germline, CDR1 is SGHAT and CDR2 FQNNGV. Trimming cost V 8 bases and J 6 bases, with 14 bases left between them. This CDR3 is 12 amino acids long. The CDR3 DNA reads TGTGCCAGCGGTAGGGCCGAGGGCGAGCAGTACTTC. Its protein product is CASGRAEGEQYF.

By share, this clone ranks as medium-sized. This chain uses TRBV5-4 with TRBJ2-1; D is possibly TRBD1 or TRBD2 (5 bases each). The CDR3 consists of 13 residues. Trimming cost V 0 bases and J 7 bases, with 8 bases left between them. The germline gives CDR1 SGHNT, CDR2 YYREEE (reference sequence). The CDR3 coding sequence is TGTGCCAGCAGCTTGGCGAGGGGAAATGAGCAGTTCTTC. This gives the protein CASSLARGNEQFF.

This chain joins TRBV19 and TRBJ2-7; 9 positions agree with TRBD2. J gave up 2 bases and V 6 bases, and 11 bases lay outside the gene matches. CDR3 length: 16 amino acids. Germline CDR1 reads LNHDA; CDR2 reads SQIVND (reference sequence). The CDR3 nucleotides read TGTGCCAGTAGCGTGAACCTAGCGGGGCGACCCTACGAGCAGTACTTC. It encodes CASSVNLAGRPYEQYF. Full variable domain (missing parts from reference TRBV19 and TRBJ2-7): DGGITQSPKYLFRKEGQNVTLSCEQNLNHDAMYWYRQDPGQGLRLIYYSQIVNDFQKGDIAEGYSVSREKKESFPLTVTSAQKNPTAFYLCASSVNLAGRPYEQYFGPGTRLTVT.

The V and J genes are TRBV27 and TRBJ1-5, with D possibly matching TRBD1 (5 bases). Germline V gene sequence: CDR1 MNHEY, CDR2 SMNVEV (reference sequence). V gave up 11 bases and J gave up 2 bases, with 13 bases separating them. The CDR3 runs 13 residues. The CDR3 reads CASRGVGNQPQHF. The CDR3 DNA reads TGTGCCTCCCGGGGGGTGGGCAATCAGCCCCAGCATTTT.

The V call is TRBV12-5, the J call TRBJ2-2, with no clear D. The CDR3 extends over 12 amino acids. Trimming removed 5 bases from V and 6 bases from J, with 7 bases in between. Germline V gives CDR1 LGHNT, CDR2 FRNRAP. CDR3 sequence reads: CASGLGSGELFF. The CDR3 nucleotides are TGTGCTAGTGGTCTCGGATCCGGGGAGCTGTTTTTT.

The chain recombines TRBV19 with TRBJ2-7, with 7 bases that match TRBD1. There are 13 residues in the CDR3. Germline trimming cut 2 bases from V and 3 bases from J; bases unmatched to any gene: 1. CDR1 is LNHDA and CDR2 is SQIVND in the germline V gene (reference sequence). As DNA, the CDR3 is TGTGCCAGTAGTATACAGGGGGTCTACGAGCAGTACTTC. Amino acid sequence: CASSIQGVYEQYF. The full variable domain, completed using reference TRBV19 and TRBJ2-7, is DGGITQSPKYLFRKEGQNVTLSCEQNLNHDAMYWYRQDPGQGLRLIYYSQIVNDFQKGDIAEGYSVSREKKESFPLTVTSAQKNPTAFYLCASSIQGVYEQYFGPGTRLTVT.

The chain joins TRBV12-5 to TRBJ2-1, with a tentative D call TRBD1 (6 bases). The CDR3 is 15 amino acids. Trimming pared 2 bases from V and 6 bases from J, leaving 14 bases between. Germline CDR1 and CDR2: LGHNT and FRNRAP. The CDR3 DNA reads as TGTGCTAGTGGTTTGCAATTAACAGGGATCAATGAGCAGTTCTTC. Translating gives CASGLQLTGINEQFF.

CDR3 protein: CASSHGQGPNQPQHF. In DNA, the CDR3 is TGTGCCAGCAGCCATGGACAGGGACCAAATCAGCCCCAGCATTTT. The gene calls are TRBV28 and TRBJ1-5, with 8 bases that match TRBD1. Germline V gene data show CDR1 as MDHEN and CDR2 as SYDVKM. Germline trimming cut 6 bases from V and 4 bases from J; bases unmatched to any gene: 8. CDR3 length: 15 amino acids.

The DNA for the CDR3 is TGTGCCAGCAGCGAGATTGACACCGGGGAGCTGTTTTTT. This sequence encodes CASSEIDTGELFF. This sequence joins TRBV9 and TRBJ2-2, with D unresolved. This CDR3 has 13 residues. Germline values: CDR1 SGDLS, CDR2 YYNGEE. The V and J ends lost 3 bases and 3 bases respectively, with 6 bases between them. Full variable domain (remainder filled in from reference TRBV9 and TRBJ2-2): DSGVTQTPKHLITATGQRVTLRCSPRSGDLSVYWYQQSLDQGLQFLIQYYNGEERAKGNILERFSAQQFPDLHSELNLSSLELGDSALYFCASSEIDTGELFFGEGSRLTVL.

This chain links TRBV9 with TRBJ2-7; TRBD1 aligns across 8 bases. This CDR3 is 15 amino acids long. Trimming removed 3 bases from V and 4 bases from J; junction bases left unmatched: 9. Per germline, CDR1 SGDLS and CDR2 YYNGEE. The CDR3 is CASSEGPGQEYEQYF. CDR3 DNA sequence: TGTGCCAGCAGCGAGGGACCGGGACAGGAATACGAGCAGTACTTC.

The chain has TRBV4-2 and TRBJ2-3; 11 nucleotides agree with TRBD2. The CDR3 covers 11 residues. After removal of 9 bases from V and 9 bases from J, the junction contained 2 bases not matched to a gene. In germline, CDR1 is LGHNA, CDR2 YNFKEQ. This CDR3 is CASSGGATQYF. The CDR3 coding sequence is TGTGCCAGTAGCGGGGGGGCGACGCAGTATTTT.